The 13 T cell receptor beta chains given below trace back to one sample, sequenced in a study of blood T cell repertoires in COVID-19. Clones were sequenced by immunoSEQ multiplex PCR, and TCRdb holds only the in-frame ones, with some missing. The table records about 200,000 clones, 82% of them present only once. Sequencing input: PBMCs or T cells enriched from blood (not recorded which). These receptors originate from a man aged 35-49 years who had recovered from COVID-19.

V and J are TRBV5-4 and TRBJ2-2, with TRBD2 matching 13 bases. This CDR3 spans 14 amino acids. V lost 4 bases to trimming and J lost 8 bases; unmatched junction nucleotides: 2. Germline-derived CDR1 and CDR2 are SGHNT and YYREEE (reference sequence). CDR3 residues: CASSQGLAGGELFF. As DNA, the CDR3 is TGTGCCAGCAGCCAGGGACTAGCGGGAGGGGAGCTGTTTTTT.

The rearrangement links TRBV25-1 to TRBJ1-4; TRBD1 matches at 7 bases. The J segment lost 5 bases and the V segment lost 5 bases, leaving 5 bases of the junction unmatched. This CDR3 spans 14 amino acids. Germline CDR1 and CDR2: MGHDK and SYGVNS. The CDR3 sequence: CASSISGGNEKLFF. The CDR3 coding sequence is TGTGCCAGCAGTATTTCAGGGGGAAATGAAAAACTGTTTTTT.

The table lists this clone with a few counts. V and J are TRBV24-1 and TRBJ2-2; D perhaps matches TRBD2 (6 bases). CDR3 length: 18 amino acids. Germline CDR1 is KGHDR and CDR2 is SFDVKD. Trimming removed 2 bases from V and 1 base from J, with 16 bases in between. CDR3 sequence (DNA): TGTGCCACCAGTGATTCGAGGAGGGCAGTCCAGAACACCGGGGAGCTGTTTTTT. It yields the protein CATSDSRRAVQNTGELFF.

This clone showed up just a few times. The genes are TRBV11-2 and TRBJ1-4; D might be TRBD1 (6 bases). This CDR3 has 19 amino acids. CDR1 SGHAT and CDR2 FQNNGV come from the germline V gene. The germline V and J ends were trimmed by 5 bases and 0 bases, with 22 bases remaining between them. The CDR3 nucleotides read TGTGCCAGCAGCCGGGGGGCTATCGGGCCCTCTACAACTAATGAAAAACTGTTTTTT. Protein product: CASSRGAIGPSTTNEKLFF.

The V gene is TRBV12-3 or TRBV12-4, the J gene TRBJ1-2; the D is unclear. V was pared by 3 bases and J by 8 bases, with 4 bases between. The CDR3 length is 10 residues. CDR3 sequence: CASSLRGYTF. CDR3 DNA sequence: TGTGCCAGCAGTTTGAGGGGCTACACCTTC.

This chain links TRBV9 with TRBJ1-5; D is possibly TRBD1 (6 bases). The germline V gene encodes CDR1 SGDLS and CDR2 YYNGEE. The germline V and J ends were trimmed by 3 bases and 5 bases, with 15 bases remaining between them. The CDR3 covers 15 residues. The CDR3 DNA sequence: TGTGCCAGCAGCGCCTCGGGACACCCCTATCAGCCCCAGCATTTT. It codes for CASSASGHPYQPQHF.

This clone has a single count. Additional DNA sequences in this sample encode the identical CDR3. This rearrangement joins TRBV6-5 to TRBJ1-2; possible D gene TRBD1, 5 bases. V lost 2 bases and J 4 bases, leaving 8 bases between the germline ends. The CDR3 runs 13 residues. CDR1 is MNHEY, CDR2 SVGAGI, per germline. CDR3 protein: CASSYGASYGYTF. The CDR3 DNA follows: TGTGCCAGCAGTTACGGGGCCAGCTATGGCTACACCTTC.

The chain combines TRBV6-6 with TRBJ2-1, with TRBD2 as a possible D gene (5 bases). The CDR3 length is 14 residues. Germline lookup yields CDR1 MNHNY and CDR2 SVGAGI (reference sequence). Trimming removed 5 bases from V and 8 bases from J, with 16 bases in between. The CDR3 loop reads CASSDQLVSDEQFF. CDR3 sequence (DNA): TGTGCCAGCAGTGACCAACTAGTTAGCGATGAGCAGTTCTTC.

Remarks on this clone: Other DNA variants within this sample encode the same CDR3. The chain recombines TRBV19 with TRBJ2-2, with a possible D match to TRBD2 (6 bases). Between the trimmed V and J ends, which lost 3 bases and 4 bases, there was a span of 24 bases. CDR3 length: 19 amino acids. The germline V gene has CDR1 LNHDA and CDR2 SQIVND (reference sequence). CDR3 nucleotides: TGTGCCAGTAGTATCGGGGGAATTTGGGGGGAGAAAAGCACCGGGGAGCTGTTTTTT. It yields the protein CASSIGGIWGEKSTGELFF.

The chain combines TRBV6-2 or TRBV6-3 with TRBJ1-1; possibly TRBD1 for D (6 bases). The V end was cut by 2 bases, the J end by 4 bases, with 14 bases between. Looked up from germline, CDR1 is MNHEY and CDR2 is SVGEGT. The CDR3 contains 15 residues. The CDR3: CASSYDWGGLTEAFF. In DNA, the CDR3 is TGTGCCAGCAGTTACGATTGGGGGGGGCTCACTGAAGCTTTCTTT.

The chain carries TRBV7-2 and TRBJ2-5, with TRBD2 as a possible D gene (5 bases). Germline lookup yields CDR1 SGHTA and CDR2 FQGNSA. V was cut by 0 bases and J by 4 bases, with 6 bases left in between. CDR3 size: 13 residues. The CDR3: CASSLAAGETQYF. CDR3 DNA: TGTGCCAGCAGCTTAGCGGCGGGAGAGACCCAGTACTTC.

A remark on this clone: Other DNA sequences in the same sample also yield this CDR3. The chain employs TRBV7-9 and TRBJ2-5; 7 nucleotides align to TRBD2. Germline V lookup: CDR1 SEHNR, CDR2 FQNEAQ (reference sequence). The V segment lost 2 bases and the J segment 5 bases; nucleotides outside the gene matches: 2. The CDR3 is made up of 13 amino acids. The CDR3 protein is CASSLWGGETQYF. The CDR3 DNA is TGTGCCAGCAGCTTATGGGGGGGGGAGACCCAGTACTTC. The full variable domain, rest sourced from reference TRBV7-9 and TRBJ2-5, is DTGVSQNPRHKITKRGQNVTFRCDPISEHNRLYWYRQTLGQGPEFLTYFQNEAQLEKSRLLSDRFSAERPKGSFSTLEIQRTEQGDSAMYLCASSLWGGETQYFGPGTRLLVL.

The V gene is TRBV5-1, the J gene TRBJ1-5; TRBD1 aligns across 7 bases. The trim removed 4 bases at V and 0 bases at J, leaving 7 bases unmatched. The CDR3 is 16 amino acids. Germline V gene lookup returns CDR1 SGHRS and CDR2 YFSETQ. The CDR3 region is CASSPGTAYSNQPQHF. The CDR3 nucleotides read TGCGCCAGCAGCCCCGGGACAGCGTATAGCAATCAGCCCCAGCATTTT.